This TCR beta chain emerged from a study of shared clonotypes between healthy human individuals (dated by TCRdb to 2019 to 2021). About the investigation overall: The cohort included a few men and a couple of women between 18 and 49 years of age. Blood TCR repertoires of five healthy adults were deeply sequenced to estimate repertoire size and the extent of clonotype sharing between individuals. Per donor, three plates each were used for CD4 naive and CD4 memory, two for CD8 naive, and one for CD8 memory. Different laboratories and diverse techniques were used to prepare libraries and sequence TCR repertoires, to increase sequencing depth and limit assay-specific biases. Leukapheresis yielded between about 0.94 and 9 billion PBMCs per donor. Results the study describes overall, beyond this receptor: Higher generation probabilities were observed for clonotypes shared by all four sorted-subset donors than for non-shared clonotypes. Larger estimated clonotype richness was generally found for naive subsets than for memory subsets. Sampling was restricted to blood, and TCR repertoires in tissue are likely to differ from TCR repertoires in blood. When a few donors were compared, the shared fraction of clonotypes was around 5% for naive CD4, around 4% for naive CD8, more than 2% for memory CD4, and 0.4% for memory CD8. Incomplete sequencing was indicated by rarefaction of sorted-subset datasets, despite the large sequencing depth. Pairwise subsampling indicated that sequencing depth was expected to affect the degree of clonotype sharing among donors. Because the study included only a small number of donors, the genetic and exposure-history diversity represented was limited.

TCR CDR3 regions were amplified from genomic DNA by multiplex PCR using the deep immunoSEQ assay. Extracted genomic DNA from each cell subset was distributed evenly across all wells of several immunoSEQ 96-well plates, and each plate was treated as a replicate. Each replicate PCR for sorted subsets received around 210 ng genomic DNA, equal to roughly 29,000 T cell genomes. Purified libraries were quantified with a Qubit 3.0 fluorometer, sized on a Bioanalyzer 2100, and re-quantified with the KAPA Library Quantification kit. Every immunoSEQ 96-well plate was sequenced on a dedicated single-read 150-cycle Illumina NextSeq 550 flow cell. The source study handled its data this way. Because only junctional sequences without quality scores were contained in the immunoSEQ output, filtering matching that applied to full-length reads could not be performed. Sequences were annotated with PyIR, a Python wrapper for IgBLAST v1.9, and V/J genes and CDR3 were assigned using IMGT germline references. Reads were removed for weak V/J assignments (E-value above 1e-6), missing CDR3, stop codons, out-of-frame junctions, or ambiguous translated residues. V3J clonotypes were defined as sequences sharing an identical inferred V gene, J gene, and CDR3 amino acid sequence. Percentage overlap between repertoires was computed as shared unique clonotypes divided by the size of the smaller repertoire. Repertoire richness was assessed with RTK rarefaction, the Chao1 estimator, and Recon v2.1 estimates of unobserved clonotypes. For all TCRbeta clonotypes obtained by the gDNA method from a few donors, generation probabilities were computed with OLGA. Entries here come from immuneACCESS through TCRdb and include only in-frame sequences with V and J called. Some clones fail to appear in such tables; in the studies checked, an unresolved V gene covers under half of the shortfall, and the cause of the remainder is unknown. That table is the source of V, J and clone size, and D and trimming were worked out from the DNA. For this sample the table gives hundreds of thousands of clones, of which around 67% were detected only once. The leading ten clones occupy approximately 1.8% of the sample.

Its CDR3 holds 14 amino acids, cysteine through phenylalanine. CDR3 DNA is the only sequence kept; it has 42 bases, read in frame from the first base. The germline V gene encodes CDR1 LNHDA and CDR2 SQIVND (reference sequence). Deletion took 4 bases off V and 2 bases off J, with a span of 9 bases between the germline ends. This clone was recorded once. Its antigen remains undetermined. No base-level quality is on record; no much larger clone is a single base apart. Healthy HIV-negative adults with no recently reported acute infections or vaccinations were included as donors. Every donor was a Caucasian adult living in Nashville, Tennessee, USA. CD4+ T cells were enriched by magnetic negative selection; naive cells were then positively selected on CD45RA, and the negative fraction formed the memory subset. Blood was collected by leukapheresis, and PBMCs were isolated by Ficoll-Histopaque density gradient centrifugation and then cryopreserved in liquid nitrogen vapor phase. Analytical flow cytometry was used to check the purity and quantity of every magnetically sorted T cell population. Each sorted fraction had its genomic DNA isolated and then quantified by UV absorbance on a Nanodrop 2000c.

The sequenced sample consisted of memory CD4+ T cells sorted from blood. In light of the paper, this sample's cell subset or site label describes: CD45RA-negative fraction. This sequence was found in a woman aged 25 to 39 in good health. Here the chain combines TRBV19 and TRBJ2-1; the D match is possibly TRBD1 or TRBD2, with 5 bases aligned in each. The CDR3 protein is CASSKRTPYNEQFF. The bases are TGTGCCAGTAGTAAGCGGACACCCTACAATGAGCAGTTCTTC.